The 2 T cell receptor beta chains below were found in one sample sequenced in a study of blood T cell repertoires in COVID-19. Profiling relied on immunoSEQ multiplex PCR, and the TCRdb table lists in-frame clones only, not all of them. The repertoire includes about 140,000 clones, around nine tenths of them detected once, and about 1.6% sits in the top ten. The sample was peripheral blood. These receptors were taken from a woman in her sixties with acute or convalescent COVID-19.

The chain is built from TRBV6-6 and TRBJ1-3; 11 bases map to TRBD1. The CDR3 runs to 15 residues. With V trimmed by 7 bases and J by 5 bases, 7 bases remained unmatched. Germline values: CDR1 MNHNY, CDR2 SVGAGI (reference sequence). The CDR3 sequence is CASIQDRGLRNTIYF. The CDR3, as DNA: TGTGCCAGCATCCAGGACAGGGGGCTTAGAAACACCATATATTTT.

V gene TRBV5-1 combines with J gene TRBJ1-2; tentative D call: TRBD1 (6 bases). Germline V gene sequence: CDR1 SGHRS, CDR2 YFSETQ. The V end was cut by 8 bases, the J end by 4 bases, with 18 bases between. The CDR3 covers 14 residues. The CDR3 coding sequence is TGCGCCAGTAGGGAGGGGGAGGCCGGCTATGGCTACACCTTC. Translated, it gives CASREGEAGYGYTF.